The 24 T cell receptor beta chains in this list originate from one sample, sequenced in a study of blood T cell repertoires in COVID-19. TCRdb keeps only in-frame clones here, not all; method: immunoSEQ multiplex PCR. The sample records approximately 340,000 clones, 87% being singletons. What was sequenced was peripheral blood. The receptors were gathered from a man aged 25-40 years with COVID-19, enrolled during active disease.

This clone showed up just once. Mismatch with germline at one junction end may stem from a read error. The V gene is TRBV4-2, the J gene TRBJ1-1, with 7 bases identical to TRBD1. Germline-derived CDR1 and CDR2 are LGHNA and YNFKEQ. CDR3 length equals 16 residues. The CDR3 sequence: CVSSHVQGVGNTEAFF. The CDR3 DNA follows: TGTGTCAGCAGCCATGTTCAGGGGGTGGGGAACACTGAAGCTTTCTTT.

The chain combines TRBV5-4 with TRBJ2-1; 8 bases fit TRBD1. CDR1 SGHNT and CDR2 YYREEE come from the germline V gene (reference sequence). The CDR3 is 13 residues long. V lost 4 bases, J lost 9 bases, and 6 bases stayed unmatched. The CDR3 nucleotides read TGTGCCAGCAGCAAATGGACAGGGATTGAGCAGTTCTTC. It codes for CASSKWTGIEQFF.

V and J are TRBV28 and TRBJ2-7; possible D gene TRBD2, 7 bases. Per the germline V gene, CDR1 is MDHEN and CDR2 is SYDVKM. The CDR3 extends over 14 amino acids. With 6 bases removed from V and 1 base from J, the gap between germline ends came to 13 bases. The CDR3 reads CASRGGTFSYEQYF. The CDR3 nucleotides are TGTGCCAGCAGGGGGGGGACATTTTCCTACGAGCAGTACTTC.

A few counts support this clone. The CDR3 reads CSVGGDSYSNQPQHF. DNA for the CDR3: TGCAGCGTTGGCGGCGACAGTTACAGCAATCAGCCCCAGCATTTT. The V gene is TRBV29-1, the J gene TRBJ1-5; a weak D match, TRBD1 (5 bases). Looked up from germline, CDR1 is SQVTM and CDR2 is ANQGSEA. V dropped 4 bases and J dropped 1 base, with 14 bases sitting between them. This CDR3 is 15 amino acids long.

V is TRBV9 and J is TRBJ1-2; TRBD1 is a possible D gene (6 bases). The germline V and J ends were trimmed by 4 bases and 2 bases, with 21 bases remaining between them. Germline lookup yields CDR1 SGDLS and CDR2 YYNGEE. The CDR3 has 17 amino acids. CDR3 sequence reads: CASSPMNKQGLNYGYTF. CDR3 coding DNA: TGTGCCAGCAGCCCCATGAATAAACAGGGTCTAAACTATGGCTACACCTTC.

The V gene is TRBV27, the J gene TRBJ2-3, with D possibly being TRBD2 (5 bases). The CDR3 covers 13 residues. Germline lookup yields CDR1 MNHEY and CDR2 SMNVEV (reference sequence). V lost 6 bases, J lost 6 bases, and 13 bases lay in between. Here the CDR3 reads CASRPGPGDTQYF. In nucleotides, the CDR3 is TGTGCCAGCAGGCCTGGACCGGGGGATACGCAGTATTTT.

This chain joins TRBV7-9 and TRBJ1-2, with 9 positions matching TRBD1. With V trimmed by 5 bases and J by 4 bases, 5 bases remained unmatched. Germline values: CDR1 SEHNR, CDR2 FQNEAQ (reference sequence). This CDR3 spans 14 amino acids. CDR3: CASSTGGASYGYTF. The CDR3 DNA reads as TGTGCCAGCAGCACAGGGGGCGCGAGCTATGGCTACACCTTC.

V usage is TRBV27 and J usage is TRBJ2-3; 13 positions match TRBD2. Trimming at V came to 3 bases and at J to 6 bases, leaving 9 bases not matched to a gene. The CDR3 length is 17 residues. Germline lookup yields CDR1 MNHEY and CDR2 SMNVEV (reference sequence). The CDR3 here is CASSFLTSGGPSDTQYF. The CDR3 coding sequence is TGTGCCAGCAGTTTCCTGACTAGCGGGGGGCCTTCCGATACGCAGTATTTT.

As regards this clone: An end of the junction does not agree with germline; a read error may underlie this. J is TRBJ2-7 and V is TRBV6-2 or TRBV6-3; 14 bases fit TRBD2. The CDR3 is 14 residues long. From germline, CDR1 is MNHEY and CDR2 SVGEGT. The CDR3 loop is CASSPPGLAGVMDF. The CDR3 DNA sequence: TGTGCCAGCAGTCCACCGGGACTAGCGGGAGTAATGGACTTC.

The chain carries TRBV19 and TRBJ2-1; TRBD1 aligns across 10 bases. The germline gives CDR1 LNHDA, CDR2 SQIVND (reference sequence). There are 16 residues in the CDR3. V shed 5 bases and J 5 bases; nucleotides not matched to a gene: 9. The CDR3 nucleotides read TGTGCCAGTAGTCTGGGACAGGGGCTCAAGGACAATGAGCAGTTCTTC. It encodes CASSLGQGLKDNEQFF.

The chain is built from TRBV19 and TRBJ2-3; 13 bases are a match to TRBD2. The CDR3 totals 14 residues. Unmatched junction bases numbered 5, after V lost 10 bases and J lost 4 bases. Germline assignment: CDR1 LNHDA and CDR2 SQIVND (reference sequence). The CDR3 nucleotides read TGTGCCACCCGGACTAGCGGGGGCCCAGATACGCAGTATTTT. Protein: CATRTSGGPDTQYF. Filled out from reference TRBV19 and TRBJ2-3, the complete variable domain reads DGGITQSPKYLFRKEGQNVTLSCEQNLNHDAMYWYRQDPGQGLRLIYYSQIVNDFQKGDIAEGYSVSREKKESFPLTVTSAQKNPTAFYLCATRTSGGPDTQYFGPGTRLTVL.

This clone showed up just once. The V gene is TRBV10-3, the J gene TRBJ2-5; TRBD2 matches 9 bases. V lost 2 bases and J lost 3; bases outside the gene matches: 10. This CDR3 region has 17 residues. CDR1 is ENHRY, CDR2 SYGVKD, per germline. CDR3 in amino acids: CAISEGPWASGEETQYF. CDR3 DNA sequence: TGTGCCATCAGTGAGGGCCCCTGGGCTAGCGGGGAAGAGACCCAGTACTTC.

The J gene is TRBJ1-2, the V gene TRBV7-2; 7 positions agree with TRBD1. Trimming took 4 bases from V and 0 from J; bases not matched to a gene: 2. Germline CDR1 and CDR2: SGHTA and FQGNSA. The CDR3 sequence is 14 residues long. The CDR3 coding sequence is TGTGCCAGCAGCTCCAGGGGGGCTAACTATGGCTACACCTTC. It codes for CASSSRGANYGYTF.

This chain links TRBV11-3 with TRBJ2-1; D is perhaps TRBD1 (5 bases). The germline V gene has CDR1 SGHNT and CDR2 YENEEA. The CDR3 consists of 13 residues. V was shortened by 3 bases and J by 7 bases, with 10 bases between the two germline ends. CDR3 loop: CASSFLRANEQFF. The DNA for the CDR3 is TGTGCCAGCAGCTTCCTCAGGGCAAATGAGCAGTTCTTC.

The count of this clone is one. The J gene is TRBJ1-6, the V gene TRBV6-2 or TRBV6-3, with unresolved D. This CDR3 spans 15 amino acids. Germline CDR1 is MNHEY and CDR2 is SVGEGT. V dropped 2 bases and J dropped 4 bases, with 9 bases sitting between them. CDR3 nucleotide sequence: TGTGCCAGCAGTTACCGCGCAGGTTATAATTCACCCCTCCACTTT. Encoded protein: CASSYRAGYNSPLHF.

The genes are TRBV11-2 and TRBJ1-1, with a possible D match to TRBD1 (5 bases). Germline CDR1 and CDR2: SGHAT and FQNNGV. V was shortened by 2 bases and J by 1 base, with 20 bases between the two germline ends. The CDR3 totals 18 residues. The CDR3 loop is CASSLTRLQGDTNTEAFF. The DNA for the CDR3 is TGTGCCAGCAGCTTAACCAGGCTCCAGGGCGATACGAACACTGAAGCTTTCTTT.

V is TRBV27 and J is TRBJ2-6, with 7 bases that match TRBD2. This CDR3 comprises 16 residues. CDR1 and CDR2 (germline): MNHEY, SMNVEV (reference sequence). Unmatched junction bases numbered 5, after V lost 5 bases and J lost 1 base. The DNA of the CDR3 is TGTGCCAGCAGTCCAGAGCGGGGTTCTGGGGCCAACGTCCTGACTTTC. Protein: CASSPERGSGANVLTF.

The J gene is TRBJ2-7, the V gene TRBV6-2 or TRBV6-3; tentatively, D is TRBD1 (5 bases). Germline values: CDR1 MNHEY, CDR2 SVGEGT. Deletions cut 6 bases from V and 0 bases from J, with 9 bases between. The CDR3 covers 13 residues. CDR3 DNA sequence: TGTGCCAGCAGCAAAGGGGACTCCTACGAGCAGTACTTC. Amino acid sequence: CASSKGDSYEQYF.

The chain combines TRBV24-1 with TRBJ2-1; TRBD1 matches 7 bases. This CDR3 is built from 13 residues. Germline V gene data show CDR1 as KGHDR and CDR2 as SFDVKD. V shed 3 bases and J 15 bases; nucleotides not matched to a gene: 10. In DNA form, the CDR3 reads TGTGCCACCAGTGATCCGACAGGGATTTCCTTGTTCTTC. It yields the protein CATSDPTGISLFF.

This chain joins TRBV28 and TRBJ1-5; D might be TRBD1 (6 bases). CDR3 length: 15 residues. Germline CDR1 reads MDHEN; CDR2 reads SYDVKM. Deletions cut 3 bases from V and 7 bases from J, with 16 bases between. CDR3 in DNA: TGTGCCAGCAGTTTTGACGACAGGACGAGGCAGCCCCAGCATTTT. Its translation is CASSFDDRTRQPQHF.

Here the CDR3 DNA reads TGTGCCAGCAGCTCTAGCGGTTCGAACACCGGGGAGCTGTTTTTT. Protein: CASSSSGSNTGELFF. The chain employs TRBV11-2 and TRBJ2-2; 7 nucleotides align to TRBD2. Germline-derived CDR1 and CDR2 are SGHAT and FQNNGV. The CDR3 sequence is 15 residues long. V dropped 4 bases and J dropped 0; count of bases not matched to a gene: 2.

This chain joins TRBV6-2 or TRBV6-3 and TRBJ2-3; 10 bases align to TRBD2. Trimming at V came to 0 bases and at J to 0 bases, leaving 9 bases not matched to a gene. Germline V CDR1 and CDR2: MNHEY, SVGEGT. The CDR3 is made up of 19 amino acids. The CDR3 spells CASSYSVLAGSTSTDTQYF. The CDR3 DNA reads TGTGCCAGCAGTTACTCGGTACTAGCGGGGTCTACTAGCACAGATACGCAGTATTTT.

The chain combines TRBV4-1 with TRBJ2-5; 9 positions agree with TRBD1. Germline trimming cut 4 bases from V and 6 bases from J; bases unmatched to any gene: 9. The CDR3 is 15 residues long. CDR1 is MGHRA and CDR2 is YSYEKL in the germline V gene. The CDR3 spells CASSLEPGQGKTQYF. The CDR3 coding sequence is TGCGCCAGCAGCCTAGAACCGGGACAGGGAAAGACCCAGTACTTC.

This chain joins TRBV5-4 and TRBJ2-7; TRBD1 aligns across 8 bases. Germline V gene lookup returns CDR1 SGHNT and CDR2 YYREEE (reference sequence). The CDR3 spans 15 residues. V dropped 4 bases and J dropped 0; count of bases not matched to a gene: 6. As DNA, the CDR3 is TGTGCCAGCAGCAAAGAAGACAGGGGCTCCTACGAGCAGTACTTC. Protein product: CASSKEDRGSYEQYF.